Shown below are 14 T cell receptor beta chains from a single sample sequenced in a study of T cells in Graves' hyperthyroidism and ophthalmopathy. Amplification of TCR beta CDR3 regions was performed using RNA transcripts as template. First-round RT-PCR of the TCR CDR3 relied on the HTBI primer set. TCRdb recomputed calls from the multiplex PCR reads with MiXCR, one row per CDR3 protein. Of hundreds of thousands of distinct CDR3 sequences listed, about 45% were seen once; the top ten hold under 8%. The sample comprised peripheral blood or thyroid tissue (not recorded which). The receptors come from an adult man with Graves' disease, either hyperthyroidism or ophthalmopathy (not recorded which).

This clonotype was seen more than once but under ten times. The chain has TRBV7-9 and TRBJ1-4; D might be TRBD1 (5 bases). Germline V gene sequence: CDR1 SEHNR, CDR2 FQNEAQ (reference sequence). Deletions cut 5 bases from V and 6 bases from J, with 10 bases between. CDR3 length: 13 amino acids. CDR3 sequence (DNA): TGTGCCAGCAGCCAAGGGACTGATGAAAAACTGTTTTTT. Protein: CASSQGTDEKLFF.

This clonotype was seen once. Since a much larger clone is just one base distant, this may be a read error. The chain joins TRBV11-2 to TRBJ1-5, with TRBD1 matching 9 bases. This CDR3 has 14 residues. Trimming cost V 2 bases and J 14 bases; bases outside gene matches: 10. The germline gives CDR1 SGHAT, CDR2 FQNNGV. In nucleotides, the CDR3 is TGTGCCAGCAGCTTAAACCGGGACAGGGTAAACAAGCATTTT. This encodes CASSLNRDRVNKHF.

Only one count was recorded for this clonotype. V and J are TRBV6-2 or TRBV6-3 and TRBJ1-1, with D maybe TRBD1 (6 bases). Germline V gives CDR1 MNHEY, CDR2 SVGEGT. This CDR3 is built from 14 residues. V was trimmed by 6 bases and J by 4 bases, leaving 15 bases between them. As DNA, the CDR3 is TGTGCCAGCAGCAACAGGGACTGGGGCACTGAAGCTTTCTTT. Encoded protein: CASSNRDWGTEAFF.

Note on this clonotype: A single base separates this from a much larger clone, so it may be a read error. The J gene is TRBJ1-1, the V gene TRBV2; D is possibly TRBD1 (5 bases). Germline V gene sequence: CDR1 SNHLY, CDR2 FYNNEI. The CDR3 is 14 residues long. The germline V and J ends were trimmed by 8 bases and 6 bases, with 19 bases remaining between them. CDR3 sequence reads: CASAKGSGGAEAFF. CDR3 DNA: TGTGCCAGCGCCAAGGGGTCGGGGGGAGCTGAAGCTTTCTTT.

This clonotype was counted many times. The CDR3 spells CSAEALGGLDEQYF. The CDR3 DNA follows: TGCAGTGCGGAGGCGCTGGGGGGTTTGGACGAGCAGTACTTC. This chain links TRBV20-1 with TRBJ2-7, with D maybe TRBD2 (6 bases). V was pared by 6 bases and J by 5 bases, with 20 bases between. The CDR3 totals 14 residues. Germline V gene data show CDR1 as DFQATT and CDR2 as SNEGSKA (reference sequence).

V usage is TRBV20-1 and J usage is TRBJ2-7; 8 bases fit TRBD1. Looked up from germline, CDR1 is DFQATT and CDR2 is SNEGSKA (reference sequence). After removal of 1 base from V and 5 bases from J, the junction contained 7 bases not matched to a gene. CDR3 length equals 14 residues. This chain's CDR3 is CSARGQGAHHEQYF. The CDR3 region has the DNA TGCAGTGCTAGAGGGCAGGGGGCGCACCACGAGCAGTACTTC.

This clonotype was seen ten or more times. The junction does not match germline at one end; this may be a read error. The V and J genes are TRBV5-1 and TRBJ2-7; D gene unclear. The CDR3 runs 12 residues. Germline CDR1 reads SGHRS; CDR2 reads YFSETQ. The CDR3 spells CASSPDGYEQYF. CDR3 nucleotide sequence: TGTGCCAGCAGTCCCGACGGCTACGAGCAGTACTTC.

This sequence joins TRBV10-3 and TRBJ1-6, with 7 bases that match TRBD1. Trimming took 3 bases from V and 5 from J; bases not matched to a gene: 4. CDR3 length: 15 amino acids. Germline CDR1 ENHRY, CDR2 SYGVKD. CDR3 amino acids: CAISELTGNNSPLHF. The CDR3 bases are TGTGCCATCAGTGAACTGACAGGGAATAATTCACCCCTCCACTTT.

This chain links TRBV7-8 with TRBJ2-7; D is possibly TRBD1 or TRBD2 (5 bases each). V lost 4 bases to trimming and J lost 12 bases, with 13 bases between them. Germline CDR1 SGHVS, CDR2 FQNEAQ. This CDR3 has 11 amino acids. CDR3 sequence (DNA): TGTGCCAGCAGCTCGCCCTACGGGGCGTACTTC. Translated: CASSSPYGAYF. Full variable domain (rest looked up from reference TRBV7-8 and TRBJ2-7): GAGVSQSPRYKVAKRGQDVALRCDPISGHVSLFWYQQALGQGPEFLTYFQNEAQLDKSGLPSDRFFAERPEGSVSTLKIQRTQQEDSAVYLCASSSPYGAYFGPGTRLTVT.

In this sample, this clonotype turned up many times. This chain connects TRBV7-9 to TRBJ1-2, with TRBD1 as a possible D gene (5 bases). The CDR3 extends over 13 amino acids. Germline CDR1 and CDR2: SEHNR and FQNEAQ (reference sequence). V gave up 2 bases and J gave up 8 bases, with 12 bases separating them. The CDR3, as DNA: TGTGCCAGCAGCTTAAGGTCAGGGAACGGCTACACCTTC. As protein: CASSLRSGNGYTF.

Only a few counts were recorded for this clonotype. The chain couples TRBV7-2 to TRBJ1-5, with D perhaps TRBD1 (6 bases). The germline CDR1 and CDR2 sequences are SGHTA and FQGNSA. This CDR3 has 13 amino acids. The germline V and J ends were trimmed by 1 base and 11 bases, with 12 bases remaining between them. CDR3 protein: CASSLEQGSSQHF. DNA of the CDR3: TGTGCCAGCAGCTTAGAACAGGGTTCGTCCCAGCATTTT.

This chain uses TRBV29-1 with TRBJ2-5; TRBD2 agrees at 9 bases. Looked up from germline, CDR1 is SQVTM and CDR2 is ANQGSEA. The CDR3 totals 14 residues. V dropped 7 bases and J dropped 5; count of bases not matched to a gene: 11. The CDR3 DNA reads TGCAGCGCATGGCCAGCGGGAGGTCTGGAGACCCAGTACTTC. Translating it yields CSAWPAGGLETQYF.

V gene TRBV6-5 combines with J gene TRBJ1-2; TRBD1 matches 9 bases. Germline CDR1 and CDR2: MNHEY and SVGAGI. This CDR3 has 14 residues. V lost 7 bases to trimming and J lost 3 bases; unmatched junction nucleotides: 6. CDR3 amino acids: CASTRDREYYGYTF. Written as DNA, the CDR3 is TGTGCCAGCACTCGGGACAGGGAATACTATGGCTACACCTTC.

This chain uses TRBV20-1 with TRBJ1-1; D call uncertain. CDR1 and CDR2 from the germline V gene are DFQATT and SNEGSKA (reference sequence). V was cut by 6 bases and J by 2 bases, with 13 bases left in between. The CDR3 is 13 amino acids. CDR3 sequence: CSANALYNTEAFF. CDR3 nucleotides: TGCAGTGCGAACGCACTCTATAACACTGAAGCTTTCTTT.